This T cell receptor (beta chain) was retrieved from a study of CD8+CD57+ T cells in acquired aplastic anemia. Study in general: Sorted CD4+ and CD8+ cell DNA averaged 3.2 ug. Overall study findings and caveats: Overlapping CD8+ CDR3 repertoires of patients and controls contained 25 to 35 shared sequences. CD8+ Simpson's diversity showed no significant patient-control difference.

Germline V gene lookup returns CDR1 SEHNR and CDR2 FQNEAQ (reference sequence). Trimming removed 5 bases from V and 0 bases from J; junction bases left unmatched: 4. The CDR3 covers 15 residues. Of note for this clonotype: Its target is unknown.

CDR3 and TCR beta VDJ profiling relied on a genomic DNA template. TCRdb reprocessed the reads with MiXCR, giving one entry per CDR3 protein. The sample lists 250,000 to 350,000 distinct CDR3 sequences; approximately 57% were seen once. This TCR was sampled from a human donor with severe aplastic anemia or a healthy control (not recorded which). This chain connects TRBV7-9 to TRBJ1-1; 9 bases align to TRBD1. Input material: sorted CD4+, CD8+, or CD8+CD57+ T cells (not recorded which) from PBMCs. DNA of the CDR3: TGTGCCAGCAGCCCGGGACAGGGAATGAACACTGAAGCTTTCTTT. Encoded protein: CASSPGQGMNTEAFF. Using reference TRBV7-9 and TRBJ1-1 for the parts outside the CDR3, the full variable domain is DTGVSQNPRHKITKRGQNVTFRCDPISEHNRLYWYRQTLGQGPEFLTYFQNEAQLEKSRLLSDRFSAERPKGSFSTLEIQRTEQGDSAMYLCASSPGQGMNTEAFFGQGTRLTVV.